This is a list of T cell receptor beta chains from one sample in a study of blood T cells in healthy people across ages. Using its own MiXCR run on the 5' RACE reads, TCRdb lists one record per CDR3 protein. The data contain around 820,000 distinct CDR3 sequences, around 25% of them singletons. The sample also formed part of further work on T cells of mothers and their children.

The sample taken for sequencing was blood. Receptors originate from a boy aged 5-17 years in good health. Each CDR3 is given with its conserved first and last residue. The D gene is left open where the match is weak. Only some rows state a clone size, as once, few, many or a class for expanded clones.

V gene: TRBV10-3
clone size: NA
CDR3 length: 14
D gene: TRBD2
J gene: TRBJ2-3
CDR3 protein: CAISLLAFPDTQYF
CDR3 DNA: TGTGCCATCAGCCTACTAGCGTTCCCAGATACGCAGTATTTT

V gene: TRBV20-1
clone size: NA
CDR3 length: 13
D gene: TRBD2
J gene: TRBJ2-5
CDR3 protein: CSALASGQETQYF
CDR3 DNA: TGCAGTGCTCTGGCTAGCGGACAAGAGACCCAGTACTTC

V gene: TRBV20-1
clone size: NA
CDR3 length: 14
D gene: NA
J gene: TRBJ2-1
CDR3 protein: CSAREGVSYNEQFF
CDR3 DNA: TGCAGTGCTAGAGAGGGGGTCTCCTACAATGAGCAGTTCTTC

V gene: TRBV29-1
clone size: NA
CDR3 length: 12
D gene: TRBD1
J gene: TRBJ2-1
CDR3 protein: CSVTGGHNEQFF
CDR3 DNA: TGCAGCGTGACAGGGGGCCACAATGAGCAGTTCTTC

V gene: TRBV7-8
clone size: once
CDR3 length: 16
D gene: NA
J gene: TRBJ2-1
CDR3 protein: CASSSPGEESYNEQFF
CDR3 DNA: TGTGCCAGCAGCTCACCGGGTGAGGAGTCCTACAATGAGCAGTTCTTC

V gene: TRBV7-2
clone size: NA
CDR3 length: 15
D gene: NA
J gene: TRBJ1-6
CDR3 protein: CASSPGPGGDSPLHF
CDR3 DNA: TGTGCCAGCAGCCCCGGTCCTGGCGGGGATTCACCCCTCCACTTT

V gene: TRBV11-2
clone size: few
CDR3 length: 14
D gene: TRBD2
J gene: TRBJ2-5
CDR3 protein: CASSNAGLEETQYF
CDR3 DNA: TGTGCCAGCAGCAATGCGGGACTAGAAGAGACCCAGTACTTC

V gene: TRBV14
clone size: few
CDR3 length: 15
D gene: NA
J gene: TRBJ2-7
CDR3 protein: CASSQGRGRTYEQYF
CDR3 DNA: TGTGCCAGCAGCCAAGGTCGGGGGCGGACCTACGAGCAGTACTTC

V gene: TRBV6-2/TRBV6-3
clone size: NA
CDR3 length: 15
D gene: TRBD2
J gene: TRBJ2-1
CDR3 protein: CASSAGLAHNNEQFF
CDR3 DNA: TGTGCCAGCAGTGCGGGACTAGCGCATAACAATGAGCAGTTCTTC

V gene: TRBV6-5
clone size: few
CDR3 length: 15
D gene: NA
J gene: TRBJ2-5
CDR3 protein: CASRPIQDWGETQYF
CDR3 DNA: TGTGCCAGCAGACCCATACAGGATTGGGGAGAGACCCAGTACTTC